This is a list of T cell receptor beta chains from one sample in a study of T cells in localized non-small cell lung cancer. Some clones are missing from TCRdb's copy, which holds only in-frame ones; the method was immunoSEQ multiplex PCR. The table includes about 7,000 clones, 50% detected once. The sample consisted of lymph node tissue, taken before any cancer treatment. The receptors originated from a female donor older than 55 with stage I lung adenocarcinoma. Each CDR3 is given with its conserved first and last residue. A D gene is named only where the DNA matches it firmly. Clone sizes are given selectively: once, few, many, or a class where the clone is expanded.

d_call,v_call,j_call,clone_size,cdr3_aa,cdr3_nt
TRBD1,TRBV30,TRBJ1-2,NA,CAWSVLGGHGYTF,TGTGCCTGGAGTGTACTAGGGGGCCATGGCTACACCTTC
NA,TRBV2,TRBJ2-1,NA,CASSLTWTGNEQFF,TGTGCCAGCAGTCTCACTTGGACCGGGAATGAGCAGTTCTTC
TRBD1,TRBV6-8,TRBJ2-1,NA,CASSYTVGQGAVEQFF,TGTGCCAGCAGTTACACGGTGGGGCAGGGGGCAGTGGAGCAGTTCTTC
TRBD2,TRBV6-8,TRBJ2-5,medium-sized,CASTRSGGTETQYF,TGTGCCAGCACGAGGAGCGGGGGGACGGAGACCCAGTACTTC
NA,TRBV19,TRBJ1-2,once,CASSTQAGGYGYTF,TGTGCCAGTAGTACACAGGCCGGAGGCTATGGCTACACCTTC
NA,TRBV12-5,TRBJ1-1,NA,CASNREGGFAEAFF,TGTGCCAGCAACCGGGAAGGGGGGTTCGCTGAAGCTTTCTTT
NA,TRBV19,TRBJ1-3,NA,CASSIRATSGNTIYF,TGTGCCAGTAGTATTCGGGCTACTTCTGGAAACACCATATATTTT
TRBD2,TRBV9,TRBJ2-3,few,CASSEGTSGFTDTQYF,TGTGCCAGCAGTGAAGGGACTAGCGGATTTACAGATACGCAGTATTTT
NA,TRBV19,TRBJ1-6,few,CASSITDELSPLHF,TGTGCCAGTAGTATAACCGATGAACTTTCACCCCTCCACTTT
NA,TRBV11-3,TRBJ2-7,NA,CASSRRSTALSYEQYF,TGTGCCAGCAGCCGGAGGTCGACAGCTCTGTCCTACGAGCAGTACTTC
NA,TRBV29-1,TRBJ1-4,NA,CSVGGSTNEKLFF,TGCAGCGTTGGTGGGTCAACTAATGAAAAACTGTTTTTT
NA,TRBV28,TRBJ2-7,NA,CASRIDSSYEQYF,TGTGCCAGCAGAATAGACAGCTCCTACGAGCAGTACTTC
NA,TRBV6-8,TRBJ1-6,NA,CASSYSPPGISPLHF,TGTGCCAGCAGTTACTCACCCCCGGGGATTTCACCCCTCCACTTT